This T cell receptor beta chain derives from a study of cytomegalovirus exposure and HLA in healthy donors (dated by TCRdb to 2016 to 2017). Looking at the study overall: According to an earlier analysis of several hundred of the donors, roughly 180 million T cells yielded 117 million unique TCR beta sequences and around 300 Gb of sequence data. Approximately 300 gigabases of sequencing data and 70 million to 100 million unique TCR sequences made up an early release that covered fewer than 650 HLA-typed donors. Among the roughly 370 genotyped donors, more than 70% belonged to the genetic ancestry cluster associated with self-reported Caucasian donors. The study aimed to test whether cataloging public T cell receptors could reveal signatures of past pathogen exposure. The study profiled the T cell repertoires of hundreds of subjects by immunosequencing and related them to cytomegalovirus serostatus. Along with the roughly 700-subject first cohort, a separate validation cohort of over a hundred different subjects was used. High-throughput TCR immunosequencing, statistical association of individual TCRs with disease status, and machine learning were combined to predict cytomegalovirus infection status. A later analysis re-analyzed previously published TCR beta repertoires from 600 to 850 donors and added high-resolution HLA genotyping to study TCR occurrence patterns. The later analysis used no new phenotypic data to find candidate immune exposures, relying instead on TCR beta sequences and their occurrence across donors. An earlier analysis of approximately 630 of the donors applied high-throughput TCR beta sequencing to assess whether each TCR beta V gene segment acted as functional or pseudogenic. Donor age, sex, ethnicity and CMV serostatus were compiled together with the repertoire data. A later genetic analysis used genome-wide SNP genotypes for about 55% of the 666 donors, treating that subset as a discovery cohort. Every repertoire in the discovery cohort had been generated on one and the same sequencing platform. Both class I and class II loci were covered by HLA typing, at four-digit resolution. Typing coverage varied by locus: roughly 620-640 donors for A, B, C, DRB1 and DQB1; under 550 for DQA1; more than 600 for DPA1; approximately 450 for DPB1. About 5 DR-DQ haplotypes were handled as single units for association and clustering, since linkage in the cohort was strong. Among 300 to 500 genotyped donors of the cohort, an average of roughly 230,000 unique TCR beta nucleotide sequences was sequenced per donor, of which 15% to 20% were non-productive.

Libraries were made using the immunoSEQ multiplex PCR assay. The multiplex PCR relied on a mix of 60 forward primers for TCR Vbeta segments and 13 reverse primers for TCR Jbeta segments. The CDR3 region of rearranged TCR beta genes was amplified from genomic DNA by a multiplex PCR assay. The Illumina HiSeq System was used to sequence the amplified TCR beta libraries as 87-base-pair reads. Concerning the study's data processing: In a later analysis, tens of millions of unique TCR beta chains were counted across the roughly 670 repertoires, and about 10 million of these chains were shared by at least two donors. Raw reads were error-corrected and collapsed into unique sequences with a nearest-neighbor algorithm that merged closely related sequences to remove PCR and sequencing errors. To assign V, D and J gene segments, CDR3 sequences were aligned to IMGT reference sequences. Each retained sequence needed at least a six-nucleotide match to both a V gene segment and a J gene segment. A rearrangement was called productive if the CDR3 had no stop codons and remained in frame with V and J, and every other rearrangement was called non-productive. Following IMGT convention, CDR3 was defined as the stretch from the second conserved V-encoded cysteine to the conserved J-encoded phenylalanine. Sequences without an unambiguous match to a single V gene segment were excluded from the earlier analysis of almost 600 of the donors. In an earlier analysis of 500 to 750 of the donors, V segments were called functional above 56.7% productive rearrangements and were called segregating when the between-donor standard deviation exceeded 5%. To diagnose cytomegalovirus status from the catalog of TCR beta chain sequences, a statistical classification framework was built. V and J gene assignment, in a later analysis, came from comparing TCR nucleotide sequences with IMGT/GENE-DB human TR gene sequences. In a later analysis, CDR3 sequences and most-parsimonious VDJ recombination scenarios were assigned using the TCRdist pipeline. A later analysis defined each TCR beta chain by its CDR3 amino acid sequence plus V-gene family, and excluded reads lacking a unique V-gene family. To address suspected cross-contamination and a sequencing artifact, a later analysis removed a few hundred highly shared, low-generation-probability nucleotide sequences. For each public chain, a later analysis derived a clonal expansion index from normalized ranks of inferred template counts within each repertoire. In a later analysis, generation probabilities were computed with a VDJ recombination model fitted to out-of-frame rearrangements, and the resulting probabilities were checked against IGoR. In a later analysis, TCR-TCR, TCR-HLA and TCR-CMV co-occurrence was scored with hypergeometric tests, and a repertoire-size bias correction was applied to TCR pairs. A later analysis estimated false discovery rates by permuting HLA or CMV assignments 20 times. In a later analysis, co-occurring TCRs were grouped using DBSCAN, with TCRdist sequence similarity added in when clustering inside HLA-allele-positive subsets. Co-occurrence clustering excluded repertoires with fewer than 30,000 or more than 120,000 public chains, plus five with anomalous nucleotide sharing. TCRdb took over this immuneACCESS table, retaining in-frame rearrangements with V and J assigned. Such tables are incomplete; in checked studies, under half of the missing clones stem from an unresolved V gene, and the remainder is unexplained. V and J calls and clone size are copied from that table; D and trimming were computed from the DNA. For this sample the table gives approximately 90,000 clones, of which less than 85% were detected only once. Over 7% of the sample is in the top ten clones.

About this clone: Its antigen is currently not known. No base qualities exist here, and no much larger clone lies one base off it.

General findings and caveats noted by the study authors: Three of the identified cytomegalovirus-associated TCR beta chains were confirmed in vitro to be specific for cytomegalovirus antigens. The cohort was sequenced for TCR beta chains only, and without alpha or paired-chain data the features that could be detected were limited. The presence/absence analyses assumed that sequencing depth was roughly uniform across donors, and that assumption may not be true. In a later analysis, around 15,000 TCR beta sequences were associated with specific HLA alleles at a false discovery rate of 0.05. In a later genetic analysis, a missense DCLRE1C variant was associated with V-gene and J-gene trimming of TCR beta chains, and the association was replicated in an independent cohort. Cytomegalovirus status was reported to be diagnosed by the classifier with high specificity and sensitivity in both the original and validation cohorts. A group of highly shared sequence variants was considered likely to be a technical artifact of the sequencing pipeline. The only immune exposure information available for the cohort was CMV serostatus. Some IMGT-functional V segments, including TRBV6-2 and TRBV6-3, could not be told apart with the 87-base-pair reads, so those segments were excluded. In a later analysis, several top co-occurrence clusters were reported to appear linked to parvovirus B19, influenza, CMV and Epstein-Barr virus. Because counts were too low, 15 to 20 rarely observed V segments, including chromosome 9 orphons, were excluded from the earlier analysis of a few hundred of the donors. In a later analysis, most CMV-associated TCR beta chains were found to appear HLA-restricted, with HLA associations seemingly driven largely by CMV exposure. Because HLA typing was unavailable for some donors at each locus, only the typed subset was used in association tests. In the study, about 150 TCR beta chains were listed as associated with cytomegalovirus. In a later analysis, HLA-associated TCR beta chains were found to be more clonally expanded and to have lower generation probabilities than equally common non-associated chains. A further reported finding was that TCR beta sequences accurately predicted the HLA-A and HLA-B alleles for most subjects in the first cohort. Linkage disequilibrium might explain the correlated functional status among segregating V segments, but an unknown experimental factor could not be excluded. When HLA alleles, especially DR and DQ, strongly co-occurred, TCR associations were difficult to assign to individual alleles. The authors suggested that the approach could potentially be extended to other disease states and immunological phenotypes. Most TCR sequences were seen in very few donors, while some public TCRs were found in many individuals. In a later genetic analysis, fewer N-insertions in productive TCRs were reported among donors in an Asian-associated ancestry cluster than the approximately 630-donor mean. In a later analysis, TCR association rates were found to vary across HLA loci, with the most associated TCRs seen for DRB1 alleles and the fewest for HLA-C alleles. Broadly in line with IMGT annotations, most TCR beta V segments showed up in productive rearrangements about 87% or about 30% of the time in an earlier analysis of under 700 of the donors.

The germline V gene encodes CDR1 SGHKS and CDR2 YYEKEE (reference sequence). V is shortened by 0 bases, J by 0 bases, and the region joining them spans 13 bases. Measured from the cysteine to the phenylalanine, the CDR3 is 16 residues long. Only the CDR3 region is kept as DNA, spanning 48 bases read in frame from base 1. The cohort consisted of approximately 690 healthy bone marrow donors. All cohort members were sampled while nominally healthy, although unrecorded immune exposures were likely present. The donor was CMV seropositive and was included in the group of 250 to 300 seropositive cohort members. A peripheral blood sample was provided by each donor, and peripheral blood mononuclear cells were used for TCR beta sequencing. The Qiagen DNeasy Blood Extraction Kit was used to extract genomic DNA from the blood cell samples.

The specimen was PBMCs. The TCR comes from a man between 35 and 55 years old in good health and CMV-seropositive. The chain is assembled from TRBV5-5 and TRBJ2-7; TRBD1 is a weak D gene call, 5 bases matching. The CDR3 amino acid sequence is: CASSLAPDTSSYEQYF. In nucleotide form, the sequence is TGTGCCAGCAGCTTGGCCCCGGACACCAGCTCCTACGAGCAGTACTTC.